Presented here are 12 T cell receptor beta chains from one specimen sequenced in a study of cytomegalovirus exposure and HLA in healthy donors. Amplification used 60 Vbeta primers and 13 Jbeta primers. The method was immunoSEQ multiplex PCR; TCRdb's version includes in-frame clones alone and lacks a portion of them. The sample holds 120,000 or so clones, 81% seen once. Sequenced: PBMCs. Receptors originate from a man aged 18-30 years in good health and CMV-seronegative.

This sequence joins TRBV9 and TRBJ2-7, with TRBD1 matching 9 bases. V shed 2 bases and J 7 bases; nucleotides not matched to a gene: 7. Germline CDR1 reads SGDLS; CDR2 reads YYNGEE. The CDR3 contains 14 residues. The CDR3 region is CASSVGTGLGEQYF. The CDR3 nucleotides are TGTGCCAGCAGCGTTGGGACAGGGCTCGGTGAGCAGTACTTC. The entire variable domain, with the rest obtained from reference TRBV9 and TRBJ2-7, is as follows: DSGVTQTPKHLITATGQRVTLRCSPRSGDLSVYWYQQSLDQGLQFLIQYYNGEERAKGNILERFSAQQFPDLHSELNLSSLELGDSALYFCASSVGTGLGEQYFGPGTRLTVT.

The rearrangement uses TRBV7-9 and TRBJ2-3, with 8 bases that match TRBD2. V shed 4 bases and J 12 bases; nucleotides not matched to a gene: 6. Germline V gene data show CDR1 as SEHNR and CDR2 as FQNEAQ (reference sequence). This CDR3 has 12 amino acids. The CDR3 nucleotides read TGTGCCAGCAGCTATAGCGGGGCCATTCAGTATTTT. This sequence encodes CASSYSGAIQYF. Variable domain in full (rest from reference TRBV7-9 and TRBJ2-3): DTGVSQNPRHKITKRGQNVTFRCDPISEHNRLYWYRQTLGQGPEFLTYFQNEAQLEKSRLLSDRFSAERPKGSFSTLEIQRTEQGDSAMYLCASSYSGAIQYFGPGTRLTVL.

The V gene is TRBV2, the J gene TRBJ1-2; 10 bases align to TRBD1. CDR3 length equals 15 residues. Germline loops: CDR1 SNHLY, CDR2 FYNNEI. With 5 bases clipped from V and 5 bases from J, the junction kept 8 bases outside the gene matches. CDR3 residues: CASSPGTGVVYGYTF. CDR3 DNA sequence: TGTGCCAGCAGTCCCGGGACAGGGGTGGTATATGGCTACACCTTC.

This chain connects TRBV6-1 to TRBJ1-6, with D tentatively TRBD1 (5 bases). The CDR3 runs to 15 residues. V lost 7 bases and J 3 bases, leaving 13 bases between the germline ends. In germline, CDR1 is MNHNS, CDR2 SASEGT. Here the CDR3 DNA reads TGTGCCAGCACTCCGCGACAGAGCTATAATTCACCCCTCCACTTT. It yields the protein CASTPRQSYNSPLHF.

The chain carries TRBV2 and TRBJ1-4; 11 positions match TRBD1. This CDR3 is 18 amino acids long. Germline V gene data show CDR1 as SNHLY and CDR2 as FYNNEI. The V segment lost 2 bases and the J segment 3 bases; nucleotides outside the gene matches: 8. The CDR3 DNA follows: TGTGCCAGCAGTGAATGGACAGGGGGCGTTGCGGCTAATGAAAAACTGTTTTTT. This translates into CASSEWTGGVAANEKLFF.

This chain links TRBV7-8 with TRBJ1-1; TRBD1 is a possible D gene (5 bases). With 1 base removed from V and 3 bases from J, the gap between germline ends came to 15 bases. CDR1 SGHVS and CDR2 FQNEAQ come from the germline V gene. The CDR3 is 16 residues long. The DNA for the CDR3 is TGTGCCAGCAGCTTAGGGGGCGCGGGGTCCGACACTGAAGCTTTCTTT. It codes for CASSLGGAGSDTEAFF. The whole variable domain, remainder taken from reference TRBV7-8 and TRBJ1-1, is GAGVSQSPRYKVAKRGQDVALRCDPISGHVSLFWYQQALGQGPEFLTYFQNEAQLDKSGLPSDRFFAERPEGSVSTLKIQRTQQEDSAVYLCASSLGGAGSDTEAFFGQGTRLTVV.

The chain combines TRBV7-9 with TRBJ1-5; 7 nucleotides match TRBD1. The CDR3 has 12 amino acids. Germline V gene lookup returns CDR1 SEHNR and CDR2 FQNEAQ (reference sequence). V shed 8 bases and J 2 bases; nucleotides not matched to a gene: 0. The CDR3 protein is CASGTGNQPQHF. CDR3 nucleotides: TGTGCCAGCGGGACAGGCAATCAGCCCCAGCATTTT.

The chain employs TRBV19 and TRBJ2-5; D perhaps matches TRBD2 (5 bases). Germline CDR1 reads LNHDA; CDR2 reads SQIVND (reference sequence). V was shortened by 2 bases and J by 2 bases, with 12 bases between the two germline ends. The CDR3 is 15 amino acids. The CDR3 loop is CASSIRATGQETQYF. CDR3 in DNA: TGTGCCAGTAGTATAAGGGCCACGGGACAAGAGACCCAGTACTTC.

The gene calls are TRBV5-4 and TRBJ2-2, with TRBD1 matching over 9 bases. Trimming at V came to 0 bases and at J to 5 bases, leaving 2 bases not matched to a gene. The germline CDR1 and CDR2 sequences are SGHNT and YYREEE (reference sequence). The CDR3 covers 15 residues. Here the CDR3 reads CASSLGQGVTGELFF. The CDR3, as DNA: TGTGCCAGCAGCTTGGGACAGGGGGTTACCGGGGAGCTGTTTTTT.

In this sample, this clone turned up once. The chain couples TRBV7-9 to TRBJ2-4; D is possibly TRBD2 (6 bases). The V and J ends lost 5 bases and 0 bases respectively, with 11 bases between them. Germline loops: CDR1 SEHNR, CDR2 FQNEAQ (reference sequence). The CDR3 is 15 amino acids. Here the CDR3 reads CASSPRDLAKNIQYF. The CDR3 DNA is TGTGCCAGCAGCCCTCGGGACTTAGCCAAAAACATTCAGTACTTC.

The chain employs TRBV7-9 and TRBJ2-2; D unresolved. The ends were cut back, 8 bases at V and 2 bases at J, with 9 bases in the middle. Looked up from germline, CDR1 is SEHNR and CDR2 is FQNEAQ (reference sequence). The CDR3 has 13 residues. DNA for the CDR3: TGTGCCAGCTTACGGGTAAACACCGGGGAGCTGTTTTTT. As protein: CASLRVNTGELFF.

The J gene is TRBJ2-1, the V gene TRBV5-4; no reliable D call. V was shortened by 0 bases and J by 4 bases, with 11 bases between the two germline ends. Per the germline V gene, CDR1 is SGHNT and CDR2 is YYREEE (reference sequence). The CDR3 spans 15 residues. In nucleotides, the CDR3 is TGTGCCAGCAGCTTGGGGCAGATCATTTACAATGAGCAGTTCTTC. It yields the protein CASSLGQIIYNEQFF.